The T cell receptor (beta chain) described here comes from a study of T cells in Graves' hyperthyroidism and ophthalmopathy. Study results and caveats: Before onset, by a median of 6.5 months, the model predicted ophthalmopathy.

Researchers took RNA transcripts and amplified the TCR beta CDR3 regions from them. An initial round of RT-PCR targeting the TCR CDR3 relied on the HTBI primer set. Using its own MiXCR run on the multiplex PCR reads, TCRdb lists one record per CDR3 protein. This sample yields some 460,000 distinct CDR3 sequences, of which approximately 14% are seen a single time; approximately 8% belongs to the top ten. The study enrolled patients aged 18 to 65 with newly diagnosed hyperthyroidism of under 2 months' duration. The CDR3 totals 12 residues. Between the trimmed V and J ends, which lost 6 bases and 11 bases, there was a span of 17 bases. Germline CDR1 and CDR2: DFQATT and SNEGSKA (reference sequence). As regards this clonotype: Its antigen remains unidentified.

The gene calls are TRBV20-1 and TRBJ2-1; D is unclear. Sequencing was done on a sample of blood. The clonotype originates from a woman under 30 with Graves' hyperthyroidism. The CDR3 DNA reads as TGCAGTGCACCCCTCGTGTATAATCAGCAGTTCTTC. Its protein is CSAPLVYNQQFF.